This T cell receptor beta chain was documented in a study of shared clonotypes between healthy human individuals. Study at large: A few men and two women, aged 18 to 49, were donors. General study results and limits: Sampling was confined to blood; repertoires within tissues likely differ.

Trimming took off 6 bases at V and 0 bases at J, with 6 bases between the two ends. The CDR3 runs to 14 residues. Germline-derived CDR1 and CDR2 are KGHSH and LQKENI. About this clone: Its antigen is unidentified. Other DNA sequences of this sample code for an identical CDR3.

Several immunoSEQ plates received, in even portions, the genomic DNA of each subset. Only in-frame clones appear in the TCRdb table, and some are missing; sequencing was by immunoSEQ multiplex PCR. The sample holds 2.3 million or so clones; 80% to 95% are singletons and the top ten take 0.39%. Donors included only healthy HIV-negative adults lacking recent acute infections or vaccinations. The TCR sequence derives from a man aged 18 to 30 in good health. Some clones in this sample may be carry-over from other donors' samples. The sequenced material came from naive CD4+ T cells from PBMCs. Subset described: CD45RA+ positively selected. V and J are TRBV18 and TRBJ2-6; no reliable D call. DNA for the CDR3: TGTGCCAGCTCTCTCATCTCTGGGGCCAACGTCCTGACTTTC. Residues: CASSLISGANVLTF.